Below, 23 T cell receptor beta chains from the same sample are listed, as sequenced in a study of post-analysis software for immune sequencing data. Incorporated into the TCR beta cDNA libraries were unique molecular identifiers, which served to reduce PCR and sequencing biases. Via MiXCR, TCRdb re-called the PCR reads, giving one row per CDR3 protein. The table shows 650,000 to 900,000 distinct CDR3 sequences, with just over 45% occurring only once. Study conclusions and caveats: Elevated frequency relative to controls characterized roughly 5 TRBV segments in patients, TRBV5-6, TRBV5-1 and TRBV20-1 among them.

The antigens of these receptors remain unknown. The sample was blood. The receptors were sampled from a girl aged 5 to 17 with multiple sclerosis.

V and J are TRBV30 and TRBJ2-1; possibly TRBD1 or TRBD2 for D (6 bases each). Germline V gene lookup returns CDR1 GTSNPN and CDR2 SVGIG (reference sequence). This CDR3 is built from 14 residues. V shed 4 bases and J shed 7 bases, with 17 bases lying between them. CDR3 in DNA: TGTGCCTGGAATCGGGGGCTTTCGGGGAATGAGCAGTTCTTC. It encodes CAWNRGLSGNEQFF.

This clonotype was observed a handful of times. The gene calls are TRBV27 and TRBJ2-3; TRBD1 is a possible D gene (6 bases). CDR1 and CDR2 (germline): MNHEY, SMNVEV (reference sequence). Trimming removed 6 bases from V and 3 bases from J, with 16 bases in between. The CDR3 contains 15 residues. CDR3 nucleotide sequence: TGTGCCAGCAGACTTACACAGGGTTCGACAGATACGCAGTATTTT. This translates into CASRLTQGSTDTQYF.

Only a few counts were recorded for this clonotype. The chain couples TRBV20-1 to TRBJ2-7; the D is unclear. CDR3 size: 10 residues. The V end lost 6 bases, the J end lost 10 bases, and 13 bases lay between the germline ends. Germline loops: CDR1 DFQATT, CDR2 SNEGSKA (reference sequence). The CDR3: CSAFSGLQYF. The CDR3 DNA reads as TGCAGTGCCTTCTCGGGCCTACAGTACTTC.

CDR3 nucleotides: TGCGCCAGCAGCCCGGGGGACAGGGGGCAATACATTCAGTACTTC. It codes for CASSPGDRGQYIQYF. This chain connects TRBV5-1 to TRBJ2-4; 12 nucleotides agree with TRBD1. The CDR3 contains 15 residues. V gave up 4 bases and J gave up 8 bases; unmatched junction bases: 7. CDR1 and CDR2 from the germline V gene are SGHRS and YFSETQ.

The rearrangement links TRBV20-1 to TRBJ2-1; 11 nucleotides align to TRBD2. The J call may be wrong; the DNA end is better matched by TRBJ2-7. CDR3 length: 15 amino acids. Germline V lookup: CDR1 DFQATT, CDR2 SNEGSKA (reference sequence). The CDR3 is CSAGTGTSGYNEQYF. In nucleotides, the CDR3 is TGCAGTGCTGGGACCGGGACTAGCGGATACAATGAGCAGTACTTC.

The rearrangement uses TRBV7-9 and TRBJ2-1; a weak D match, TRBD2 (5 bases). CDR3 size: 14 residues. Trimming shortened V by 4 bases and J by 3 bases, and 10 bases separated the two germline ends. Germline CDR1 and CDR2: SEHNR and FQNEAQ (reference sequence). The CDR3 bases are TGTGCCAGCAGCTCGAGCGGAAACTACAATGAGCAGTTCTTC. Protein sequence: CASSSSGNYNEQFF.

Comments on this clonotype: A read error may be the cause here, since a much bigger clone is one base away. The chain is built from TRBV7-3 and TRBJ1-1; D unresolved. Trimming took off 0 bases at V and 1 base at J, with 3 bases between the two ends. This CDR3 comprises 13 residues. CDR1 is SGHTA, CDR2 FQGTGA, per germline. In nucleotides, the CDR3 is TGTGCCAGCAGCTTAACCACGAACACTGAAGCTTTCTTT. Encoded protein: CASSLTTNTEAFF.

This clonotype has only a few counts. The chain has TRBV7-2 and TRBJ2-7; D gene uncertain. Germline V lookup: CDR1 SGHTA, CDR2 FQGNSA. The CDR3 has 16 residues. The germline V and J ends were trimmed by 5 bases and 4 bases, with 21 bases remaining between them. The CDR3 coding sequence is TGTGCCAGCAGCCCCTCAAGGGTAGAACCCTTATACGAGCAGTACTTC. Amino acid sequence: CASSPSRVEPLYEQYF.

This clonotype occurred a few times. This rearrangement joins TRBV20-1 to TRBJ2-5; 8 bases align to TRBD1. The CDR3 extends over 15 amino acids. Germline V CDR1 and CDR2: DFQATT, SNEGSKA (reference sequence). V trimming: 4 bases; J trimming: 4 bases; junction bases outside the gene matches: 11. The CDR3 protein is CSAKLAGTGRETQYF. Here the CDR3 DNA reads TGCAGTGCTAAGCTCGCCGGGACAGGCAGAGAGACCCAGTACTTC.

This clonotype occurred a few times. The chain combines TRBV20-1 with TRBJ1-4; D unresolved. Germline CDR1 and CDR2: DFQATT and SNEGSKA (reference sequence). This CDR3 is 13 amino acids long. V was clipped by 6 bases and J by 12 bases, with 20 bases between them. The CDR3 is CSAPARETGELFF. The DNA for the CDR3 is TGCAGTGCCCCGGCGAGGGAAACGGGAGAACTGTTTTTT.

The CDR3 bases are TGTGCCAGCACCCAGGCGGTGGGGACGACGCAGTATTTT. This gives the protein CASTQAVGTTQYF. V usage is TRBV6-2 or TRBV6-3 and J usage is TRBJ2-3; D is perhaps TRBD1 or TRBD2 (5 bases each). The germline V and J ends were trimmed by 7 bases and 9 bases, with 17 bases remaining between them. CDR3 length: 13 residues. Germline CDR1 MNHEY, CDR2 SVGEGT.

This clonotype was seen only a few times. The chain uses TRBV5-6 and TRBJ2-3, with 8 bases aligning to TRBD2. The CDR3 runs 13 residues. Germline V gene sequence: CDR1 SGHDT, CDR2 YYEEEE. Germline trimming cut 4 bases from V and 6 bases from J; bases unmatched to any gene: 4. CDR3 region: CASSPGGPDTQYF. CDR3 nucleotides: TGTGCCAGCAGCCCGGGAGGGCCTGATACGCAGTATTTT. The complete variable domain, with remaining parts taken from reference TRBV5-6 and TRBJ2-3, reads DAGVTQSPTHLIKTRGQQVTLRCSPKSGHDTVSWYQQALGQGPQFIFQYYEEEERQRGNFPDRFSGHQFPNYSSELNVNALLLGDSALYLCASSPGGPDTQYFGPGTRLTVL.

The V gene is TRBV6-8, the J gene TRBJ1-5; D call uncertain. Germline CDR1 is MNHGY and CDR2 is SAAAGT. The CDR3 contains 13 residues. V lost 6 bases and J 2 bases, leaving 8 bases between the germline ends. CDR3 coding DNA: TGTGCCAGCAGGGAATTGGGCAATCAGCCCCAGCATTTT. It yields the protein CASRELGNQPQHF.

J is TRBJ2-3 and V is TRBV7-2; D is uncertain. Germline V gene sequence: CDR1 SGHTA, CDR2 FQGNSA. The CDR3 extends over 14 amino acids. The V gene lost 1 base and the J gene lost 6 bases, with 11 bases spanning the gap. CDR3 protein: CASSLDDRLDTQYF. The CDR3 DNA follows: TGTGCCAGCAGCTTAGACGATAGGTTGGATACGCAGTATTTT.

The chain combines TRBV12-3 or TRBV12-4 with TRBJ1-2; the D gene is possibly TRBD1 (6 bases). Deletions cut 3 bases from V and 8 bases from J, with 13 bases between. The CDR3 is 13 amino acids. CDR3 loop: CASSFGGAGGYTF. In nucleotides, the CDR3 is TGTGCCAGCAGTTTTGGGGGCGCGGGCGGCTACACCTTC.

This clonotype was seen a handful of times. The CDR3 sequence: CASSQLAGATDTQYF. Here the CDR3 DNA reads TGCGCCAGCAGCCAACTAGCGGGAGCTACAGATACGCAGTATTTT. The rearrangement uses TRBV4-1 and TRBJ2-3, with 10 bases aligning to TRBD2. The CDR3 is made up of 15 amino acids. The trim removed 2 bases at V and 3 bases at J, leaving 2 bases unmatched. In germline, CDR1 is MGHRA, CDR2 YSYEKL.

This chain joins TRBV6-6 and TRBJ2-7; weak D call: TRBD1 (6 bases). The ends were cut back, 5 bases at V and 4 bases at J, with 24 bases in the middle. Germline V gives CDR1 MNHNY, CDR2 SVGAGI (reference sequence). This CDR3 has 17 amino acids. CDR3 bases: TGTGCCAGCAGTCACGGGACGTACAGGGTTGATGTATACGAGCAGTACTTC. It is translated as CASSHGTYRVDVYEQYF.

The chain couples TRBV7-3 to TRBJ2-3; tentatively, D is TRBD2 (6 bases). The V end lost 4 bases, the J end lost 3 bases, and 11 bases lay between the germline ends. This CDR3 is built from 14 residues. CDR1 and CDR2 (germline): SGHTA, FQGTGA. Written as DNA, the CDR3 is TGTGCCAGCAGCTCGGACTATGGTACAGATACGCAGTATTTT. Translated, it gives CASSSDYGTDTQYF.

The J gene is TRBJ2-5, the V gene TRBV20-1, with D possibly being TRBD2 (5 bases). The end of the DNA is better explained by TRBJ2-7, so the J call may be wrong. The CDR3 runs to 15 residues. CDR1 DFQATT and CDR2 SNEGSKA come from the germline V gene (reference sequence). CDR3 DNA: TGCAGTGCTAGGGGGAGTACAGAGCTGGTATACGAGCAGTACTTC. It is translated as CSARGSTELVYEQYF.

The chain joins TRBV5-5 to TRBJ2-7, with D tentatively TRBD1 or TRBD2 (5 bases each). Looked up from germline, CDR1 is SGHKS and CDR2 is YYEKEE (reference sequence). This CDR3 has 15 residues. The V gene lost 4 bases and the J gene lost 1 base, with 15 bases spanning the gap. This chain's CDR3 is CASSPRGGESYEQYF. In DNA form, the CDR3 reads TGTGCCAGCAGCCCCCGGGGCGGAGAGTCCTACGAGCAGTACTTC. Full variable domain (outside the CDR3, taken from reference TRBV5-5 and TRBJ2-7): DAGVTQSPTHLIKTRGQQVTLRCSPISGHKSVSWYQQVLGQGPQFIFQYYEKEERGRGNFPDRFSARQFPNYSSELNVNALLLGDSALYLCASSPRGGESYEQYFGPGTRLTVT.

The chain combines TRBV20-1 with TRBJ2-5; 11 bases are a match to TRBD2. Trimming at V came to 5 bases and at J to 3 bases, leaving 14 bases not matched to a gene. From germline, CDR1 is DFQATT and CDR2 SNEGSKA (reference sequence). The CDR3 covers 17 residues. CDR3 sequence: CSADPLAGDHRKETQYF. The CDR3 DNA sequence: TGCAGTGCTGATCCACTAGCGGGGGACCATCGGAAAGAGACCCAGTACTTC.

The table lists this clonotype with a few counts. The V and J genes are TRBV11-2 and TRBJ2-7; D unclear. The CDR3 is 14 amino acids. Trimming took 4 bases from V and 3 from J, leaving 13 bases between them. Germline V lookup: CDR1 SGHAT, CDR2 FQNNGV. As DNA, the CDR3 is TGTGCCAGCAGCTGGCGGCTGCCTGGCTACGAGCAGTACTTC. It specifies CASSWRLPGYEQYF.

This clonotype has a handful of counts. J is TRBJ2-1 and V is TRBV9, with TRBD1 matching 9 bases. Per the germline V gene, CDR1 is SGDLS and CDR2 is YYNGEE. Trimming took 0 bases from V and 1 from J; bases not matched to a gene: 5. This CDR3 comprises 17 residues. The CDR3 nucleotides read TGTGCCAGCAGCGTAGAGGGGGGACAGGGTTCCTACAATGAGCAGTTCTTC. Protein product: CASSVEGGQGSYNEQFF.